This T cell receptor (beta chain) was observed in a study of cytomegalovirus exposure and HLA in healthy donors. For the study at large: An earlier analysis identified 110 million or so unique TCR beta sequences in approximately 170 million T cells. Study-wide findings and caveats: Later analysis suggested most CMV-associated TCR beta chains were HLA-restricted.

This CDR3 spans 15 amino acids. CDR1 and CDR2 from the germline V gene are LNHNV and YYDKDF (reference sequence). Trimming pared 0 bases from V and 0 bases from J, leaving 6 bases between. This clone has more than one count but fewer than ten. Antigen unknown. Vbeta (60) and Jbeta (13) primers were used in the PCR. Sequencing was performed with immunoSEQ multiplex PCR; in TCRdb, only in-frame clones are kept and a portion is missing. The repertoire consists of roughly 170,000 clones, with almost 85% occurring once and the leading ten covering under 1.1%. The specimen sequenced was PBMCs. The clonotype was recovered from a man in his thirties or forties in good health and CMV-seronegative. The V and J genes are TRBV15 and TRBJ2-4; D call uncertain. The CDR3 DNA is TGTGCCACCAGCAGAGAACAGATAGCCAAAAACATTCAGTACTTC. It translates to CATSREQIAKNIQYF. Full variable domain (outside the CDR3, taken from reference TRBV15 and TRBJ2-4): DAMVIQNPRYQVTQFGKPVTLSCSQTLNHNVMYWYQQKSSQAPKLLFHYYDKDFNNEADTPDNFQSRRPNTSFCFLDIRSPGLGDTAMYLCATSREQIAKNIQYFGAGTRLSVL.